This passage covers 29 T cell receptor beta chains from one sample sequenced in a study of response to subunit inactivated influenza vaccine. TCRdb recomputed calls from the RT-PCR reads with MiXCR, one row per CDR3 protein. The table shows around 600,000 distinct CDR3 sequences, with over 9% occurring only once. A further study also used this sample, focusing on T cells expressing NK-cell markers. In that study: 5'RACE template switching with UMIs produced the TCR beta cDNA.

The sequenced sample was PBMCs from blood, obtained on the day of vaccination. Receptors were obtained from a man aged 45-65 years who received an inactivated influenza vaccine.

This clonotype has only a few counts. The chain joins TRBV5-1 to TRBJ2-5, with D perhaps assigned TRBD1 or TRBD2 (6 bases each). The V gene's germline CDR1 is SGHRS and CDR2 YFSETQ. Trimming took off 0 bases at V and 4 bases at J, with 13 bases between the two ends. The CDR3 length is 15 residues. The CDR3 protein is CASSLGAGGPETQYF. The CDR3 nucleotides read TGCGCCAGCAGCTTGGGAGCTGGGGGGCCAGAGACCCAGTACTTC.

As to this clonotype: A much larger clone is a single base away; this may be a read error. V and J are TRBV28 and TRBJ1-5; D unresolved. The CDR3 totals 16 residues. Trimming left V 7 bases short and J 4 bases short, with 20 bases between. Germline assignment: CDR1 MDHEN and CDR2 SYDVKM. This CDR3 reads CASIREGGLGNQPQHF. The DNA of the CDR3 is TGTGCCAGCATTCGGGAGGGCGGATTAGGAAATCAGCCCCAGCATTTT.

In its sample, this clonotype was seen once. The rearrangement uses TRBV20-1 and TRBJ2-7, with 7 bases fitting TRBD2. V shed 3 bases and J 3 bases; nucleotides not matched to a gene: 5. The germline V gene has CDR1 DFQATT and CDR2 SNEGSKA (reference sequence). CDR3 size: 13 residues. DNA for the CDR3: TGCAGTGCTAGCGCGCGGGGGAACTACGAGCAGTACTTC. Its translation is CSASARGNYEQYF.

The rearrangement joins TRBV5-1 to TRBJ1-4; TRBD1 might be the D (6 bases). The ends were cut back, 1 base at V and 1 base at J, with 8 bases in the middle. The CDR3 consists of 15 residues. The germline V gene has CDR1 SGHRS and CDR2 YFSETQ. The CDR3 protein is CASSLMTGTNEKLFF. In DNA form, the CDR3 reads TGCGCCAGCAGCTTGATGACAGGAACTAATGAAAAACTGTTTTTT.

The J gene is TRBJ1-5, the V gene TRBV4-3; no firm D call. The length of the CDR3 is 14 residues. Germline V gene lookup returns CDR1 LGHNA and CDR2 YSLEER. Trimming removed 0 bases at V and 6 bases at J, with 9 bases between. The chain's CDR3 is CASSQDHWGQPQHF. The DNA for the CDR3 is TGCGCCAGCAGCCAAGACCATTGGGGTCAGCCCCAGCATTTT.

This clonotype was seen ten or more times. V usage is TRBV11-1 and J usage is TRBJ2-5; the D is unclear. Germline CDR1 is SGHAT and CDR2 is FQDESV (reference sequence). The ends were cut back, 5 bases at V and 2 bases at J, with 3 bases in the middle. The CDR3 covers 11 residues. The CDR3 bases are TGTGCCAGCAGCGAACAAGAGACCCAGTACTTC. Translating gives CASSEQETQYF.

The table lists this clonotype with a few counts. The J gene is TRBJ2-1, the V gene TRBV10-3; 8 bases fit TRBD2. J was trimmed by 5 bases and V by 5 bases; bases with no gene match: 8. This CDR3 region has 15 residues. Germline V lookup: CDR1 ENHRY, CDR2 SYGVKD. The CDR3 nucleotides read TGTGCCATCAGTACTAGCGGCCAACGAAACAATGAGCAGTTCTTC. Amino acids: CAISTSGQRNNEQFF.

This clonotype has ten or more counts. The chain links TRBV3-1 to TRBJ2-1, with TRBD1 identical over 7 bases. With 2 bases clipped from V and 9 bases from J, the junction kept 7 bases outside the gene matches. CDR3 size: 14 residues. The V gene's germline CDR1 is LGHDT and CDR2 YNNKEL (reference sequence). CDR3 DNA: TGTGCCAGCAGCCAATTCAACAGGGGAGCTGAGCAGTTCTTC. This codes for CASSQFNRGAEQFF.

This clonotype has at least ten counts. The genes are TRBV20-1 and TRBJ1-1; D ambiguous. The CDR3 extends over 14 amino acids. CDR1 and CDR2 from the germline V gene are DFQATT and SNEGSKA (reference sequence). The V and J ends lost 5 bases and 3 bases respectively, with 16 bases between them. CDR3 in amino acids: CSAGNEAWDTEAFF. The CDR3 nucleotides are TGCAGTGCTGGGAATGAGGCTTGGGACACTGAAGCTTTCTTT.

The chain couples TRBV20-1 to TRBJ2-1, with 8 bases identical to TRBD2. The ends lost 5 bases at V and 0 bases at J; junction bases unmatched: 3. CDR3 length: 14 residues. Germline V gene data show CDR1 as DFQATT and CDR2 as SNEGSKA (reference sequence). CDR3 sequence: CSALAGSSYNEQFF. The CDR3 DNA sequence: TGCAGTGCTTTAGCGGGAAGCTCCTACAATGAGCAGTTCTTC.

This clonotype was seen only a few times. The chain uses TRBV20-1 and TRBJ2-3; D not resolved. The CDR3 totals 13 residues. Germline values: CDR1 DFQATT, CDR2 SNEGSKA (reference sequence). The CDR3: CSPREAVADTQYF. CDR3 in DNA: TGCAGCCCGCGAGAAGCCGTTGCAGATACGCAGTATTTT.

V is TRBV14 and J is TRBJ1-2; tentative D call: TRBD1 (6 bases). V shed 1 base and J shed 5 bases, with 8 bases lying between them. Germline V gene data show CDR1 as SGHDN and CDR2 as FVKESK. CDR3 size: 13 residues. DNA of the CDR3: TGTGCCAGCAGCCAAGCAGGGGTATATGGCTACACCTTC. Translation: CASSQAGVYGYTF.

V is TRBV5-1 and J is TRBJ2-7, with unresolved D. The CDR3 is made up of 15 amino acids. V was clipped by 0 bases and J by 0 bases, with 10 bases between them. Germline V CDR1 and CDR2: SGHRS, YFSETQ. In DNA form, the CDR3 reads TGCGCCAGCAGCTTGGAAGGGAAAATCTCCTACGAGCAGTACTTC. Translating gives CASSLEGKISYEQYF.

This clonotype was counted between two and nine times. The chain joins TRBV20-1 to TRBJ2-1, with 9 bases aligning to TRBD1. In germline, CDR1 is DFQATT, CDR2 SNEGSKA (reference sequence). Losses at the gene ends were 5 bases for V and 6 bases for J; bases not matched to a gene: 5. The CDR3 is 13 residues long. The DNA of the CDR3 is TGCAGTGCTGGGGGACAGGGTGGCAATGAGCAGTTCTTC. Translating it yields CSAGGQGGNEQFF.

This clonotype was counted at least ten times. This chain uses TRBV3-1 with TRBJ1-5; D is ambiguous. The CDR3 covers 14 residues. Germline-derived CDR1 and CDR2 are LGHDT and YNNKEL (reference sequence). The V and J ends lost 0 bases and 6 bases respectively, with 9 bases between them. CDR3 amino acids: CASSQDSYAQPQHF. The CDR3 nucleotides are TGTGCCAGCAGCCAAGATTCGTATGCTCAGCCCCAGCATTTT.

The chain combines TRBV15 with TRBJ2-3; TRBD2 matches at 10 bases. Looked up from germline, CDR1 is LNHNV and CDR2 is YYDKDF (reference sequence). The CDR3 is made up of 17 amino acids. The J segment lost 6 bases and the V segment lost 3 bases, leaving 12 bases of the junction unmatched. CDR3 bases: TGTGCCACCAGCAGTCTCTTCCTAGCGGGGGAGCGGGATACGCAGTATTTT. Protein product: CATSSLFLAGERDTQYF.

This clonotype occurred a few times. The chain is built from TRBV10-3 and TRBJ2-7; D gene uncertain. The CDR3 runs to 13 residues. CDR1 is ENHRY, CDR2 SYGVKD, per germline. The V gene lost 5 bases and the J gene lost 4 bases, with 12 bases spanning the gap. CDR3 sequence: CAISNREPYEQYF. The CDR3 bases are TGTGCCATCAGTAACAGAGAACCTTACGAGCAGTACTTC.

Only a few counts were recorded for this clonotype. This sequence joins TRBV7-2 and TRBJ2-5; D ambiguous. Germline values: CDR1 SGHTA, CDR2 FQGNSA. The V gene lost 3 bases and the J gene lost 0 bases, with 17 bases spanning the gap. This CDR3 is built from 17 residues. As DNA, the CDR3 is TGTGCCAGCAGCTTTCAGGCCGTACCAGGTTACCAAGAGACCCAGTACTTC. Its translation is CASSFQAVPGYQETQYF. The full variable domain, its missing parts supplied by reference TRBV7-2 and TRBJ2-5, is GAGVSQSPSNKVTEKGKDVELRCDPISGHTALYWYRQSLGQGLEFLIYFQGNSAPDKSGLPSDRFSAERTGGSVSTLTIQRTQQEDSAVYLCASSFQAVPGYQETQYFGPGTRLLVL.

The chain joins TRBV9 to TRBJ2-3; D not resolved. This CDR3 contains 15 residues. Trimming took off 0 bases at V and 3 bases at J, with 11 bases between the two ends. Germline-derived CDR1 and CDR2 are SGDLS and YYNGEE. CDR3 DNA sequence: TGTGCCAGCAGCGTAGAGGAGAGATTGACAGATACGCAGTATTTT. This gives the protein CASSVEERLTDTQYF. Full variable domain (missing parts from reference TRBV9 and TRBJ2-3): DSGVTQTPKHLITATGQRVTLRCSPRSGDLSVYWYQQSLDQGLQFLIQYYNGEERAKGNILERFSAQQFPDLHSELNLSSLELGDSALYFCASSVEERLTDTQYFGPGTRLTVL.

The CDR3 bases are TGCGCCAGCAGCGCCCGGACAGGGGGTCTCATAAACACTGAAGCTTTCTTT. Amino acid sequence: CASSARTGGLINTEAFF. The genes are TRBV5-1 and TRBJ1-1; TRBD1 aligns across 10 bases. Germline V gene lookup returns CDR1 SGHRS and CDR2 YFSETQ. The CDR3 has 17 amino acids. V gave up 4 bases and J gave up 2 bases; unmatched junction bases: 11.

This clonotype was detected a few times. The chain carries TRBV7-9 and TRBJ2-7, with TRBD2 matching 10 bases. Germline V gives CDR1 SEHNR, CDR2 FQNEAQ (reference sequence). The CDR3 has 14 amino acids. V was clipped by 8 bases and J by 6 bases; unmatched bases: 10. This chain's CDR3 is CASGVLSGRLEQYF. The CDR3 coding sequence is TGTGCCAGCGGGGTTCTTAGCGGGAGGCTCGAGCAGTACTTC.

In regard to this clonotype: A much larger clone lies a single base off, so this may be a read error. V usage is TRBV15 and J usage is TRBJ2-7, with D uncertain. The CDR3 has 13 residues. CDR1 is LNHNV, CDR2 YYDKDF, per germline (reference sequence). V lost 3 bases, J lost 0 bases, and 6 bases lay in between. This CDR3 is CATSRDLSYEQYF. The CDR3 nucleotides read TGTGCCACCAGCAGGGACCTCTCCTACGAGCAGTACTTC.

This clonotype was detected many times. V is TRBV15 and J is TRBJ1-1; D gene unclear. The CDR3 sequence is 14 residues long. Germline loops: CDR1 LNHNV, CDR2 YYDKDF (reference sequence). The V and J ends lost 1 base and 1 base respectively, with 7 bases between them. The CDR3 loop reads CATSRGRRNTEAFF. The CDR3 nucleotides read TGTGCCACCAGCAGAGGCCGCAGGAACACTGAAGCTTTCTTT. The full variable domain, rest sourced from reference TRBV15 and TRBJ1-1, is DAMVIQNPRYQVTQFGKPVTLSCSQTLNHNVMYWYQQKSSQAPKLLFHYYDKDFNNEADTPDNFQSRRPNTSFCFLDIRSPGLGDTAMYLCATSRGRRNTEAFFGQGTRLTVV.

This chain uses TRBV19 with TRBJ2-3; weak D call: TRBD2 (6 bases). The CDR3 has 17 amino acids. The germline gives CDR1 LNHDA, CDR2 SQIVND (reference sequence). V lost 4 bases to trimming and J lost 2 bases, with 19 bases between them. The CDR3 region has the DNA TGTGCCAGTAGTACGCCACCCGGGACTGCGAACACAGATACGCAGTATTTT. The encoded protein is CASSTPPGTANTDTQYF.

V and J are TRBV5-1 and TRBJ2-5; a weak D match, TRBD2 (5 bases). The ends were cut back, 0 bases at V and 5 bases at J, with 14 bases in the middle. CDR1 and CDR2 (germline): SGHRS, YFSETQ. There are 15 residues in the CDR3. CDR3 nucleotide sequence: TGCGCCAGCAGCTTGGCACCCGGGTCGGGGGAGACCCAGTACTTC. Translated: CASSLAPGSGETQYF.

This clonotype was counted a few times. The chain joins TRBV29-1 to TRBJ2-5, with D perhaps given as TRBD1 or TRBD2 (5 bases each). Per germline, CDR1 SQVTM and CDR2 ANQGSEA. The V end lost 5 bases, the J end lost 3 bases, and 16 bases lay between the germline ends. The CDR3 covers 14 residues. The CDR3 coding sequence is TGCAGCGTTCGTAGGGACCTACTAGAAGAGACCCAGTACTTC. Its translation is CSVRRDLLEETQYF.

The rearrangement links TRBV28 to TRBJ1-2; 10 positions match TRBD1. Germline V lookup: CDR1 MDHEN, CDR2 SYDVKM. This CDR3 has 13 residues. V gave up 7 bases and J gave up 7 bases; unmatched junction bases: 6. The CDR3, as DNA: TGTGCCAGCACCCTGACAGGGGGCTCTGGCTACACCTTC. Protein sequence: CASTLTGGSGYTF.

This clonotype came up a few times. The chain uses TRBV7-2 and TRBJ2-7; D is tentatively TRBD1 or TRBD2 (6 bases each). Germline CDR1 reads SGHTA; CDR2 reads FQGNSA. The length of the CDR3 is 15 residues. V was pared by 2 bases and J by 2 bases, with 13 bases between. CDR3 amino acids: CASSLTGARAYEQYF. CDR3 nucleotide sequence: TGTGCCAGCAGCTTAACGGGGGCCCGGGCCTACGAGCAGTACTTC.

The sample holds a few counts of this clonotype. The chain is built from TRBV11-2 and TRBJ2-4; no clear D. CDR3 size: 16 residues. From germline, CDR1 is SGHAT and CDR2 FQNNGV. The V gene lost 4 bases and the J gene lost 0 bases, with 13 bases spanning the gap. The CDR3 coding sequence is TGTGCCAGCAGCTCCCCTGATCATATAGCCAAAAACATTCAGTACTTC. Translated, it gives CASSSPDHIAKNIQYF.